The T cell receptor (beta chain) under discussion was sequenced for a study of OX40 agonist ivuxolimab in advanced cancers. Study summary: Past anti-PD-1, anti-PD-L1 or anti-CTLA-4 therapy was accepted, and 40% had received some.

The study's findings and limits: Which antigen the expanded peripheral T cells recognized is unknown. CD4+ T cells averaged fewer expanded clones than CD8+ T cells.

Assay: immunoSEQ multiplex PCR; the TCRdb copy retains only in-frame clones and omits some. Here the sample spans roughly 90,000 clones, 80% to 90% being singletons. Only one count was recorded for this clone. Its target is unknown. With autoimmune disease history or systemic immunosuppression, patients were excluded. The trim removed 6 bases at V and 6 bases at J, leaving 8 bases unmatched. Germline V gene lookup returns CDR1 ENHRY and CDR2 SYGVKD. The CDR3 sequence is 15 residues long. This TCR was recovered from an adult with an advanced solid tumor such as melanoma, head and neck, liver or kidney cancer. The material sequenced was CD4+ or CD8+ T cells sorted from blood, taken in a trial of the OX40 agonist ivuxolimab. The chain links TRBV10-3 to TRBJ2-1; TRBD1 matches at 10 bases. The CDR3 loop is CAIRGGTGVTNEQFF. CDR3 nucleotide sequence: TGTGCCATCAGGGGGGGGACAGGGGTCACCAATGAGCAGTTCTTC.